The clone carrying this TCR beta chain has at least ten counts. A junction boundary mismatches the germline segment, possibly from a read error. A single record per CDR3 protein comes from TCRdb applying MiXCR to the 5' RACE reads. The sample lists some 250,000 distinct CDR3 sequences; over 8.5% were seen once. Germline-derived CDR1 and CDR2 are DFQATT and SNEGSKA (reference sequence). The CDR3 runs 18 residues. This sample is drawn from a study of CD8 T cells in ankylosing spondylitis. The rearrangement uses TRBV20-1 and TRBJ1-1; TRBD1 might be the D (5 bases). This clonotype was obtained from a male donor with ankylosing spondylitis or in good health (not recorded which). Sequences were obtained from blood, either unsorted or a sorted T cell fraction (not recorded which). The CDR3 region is CSPRMGSRDLGPSTEAFF. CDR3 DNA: TGCAGTCCTAGAATGGGGTCAAGGGACTTGGGGCCGAGCACTGAAGCTTTCTTT.